This T cell receptor beta chain was sequenced during a study of T cell responses to AZD1222 COVID-19 vaccine. Germline V CDR1 and CDR2: SGHNT, YYREEE (reference sequence). The CDR3 has 15 amino acids. V lost 3 bases and J lost 3, with 15 bases in between. Data came from immunoSEQ multiplex PCR; TCRdb stores just in-frame clones and leaves some out. This table has some 180,000 clones, 90% appearing once. The V call is TRBV5-4, the J call TRBJ1-2; D is possibly TRBD1 (6 bases). This specimen consisted of peripheral blood, obtained on day 0 of AZD1222 vaccination. The receptor's source is an adult in good health. DNA for the CDR3: TGTGCCAGCAGCTCCGCGGGGGGGCGAGACTATGGCTACACCTTC. Translated: CASSSAGGRDYGYTF.